This T cell receptor (beta chain) is drawn from a study of CD8 T cells in cerebrospinal fluid in Alzheimer's disease. Turning to the study itself: Two single-cell methods, plate-based nested PCR and droplet-based sequencing, assessed CSF clonal expansion.

Frequency places this clonotype as medium-sized. Its specificity is unknown. This CDR3 comprises 12 residues. Germline CDR1 is MDHEN and CDR2 is SYDVKM. CSF cells were profiled by 10X single-cell V(D)J and 5' expression. One entry per CDR3 protein, without DNA, is what TCRdb gives after re-calling the 10x single-cell sequencing reads. The sample holds over a thousand distinct CDR3 sequences. General study findings and limits: Versus healthy subjects, Alzheimer's patients more often had clones of at least 3%.

The TCR originated in a human donor with Alzheimer's disease. Sequenced input: cerebrospinal fluid. The V gene is TRBV28, the J gene TRBJ1-4; TCRdb's assignment of TRBD1 cannot be checked, as there is no DNA. CDR3 sequence: CASTTGWEKLFF.